The clone carrying this TCR beta chain came up many times. Its antigen is currently unknown. These data belong to a study of breast tumors, draining lymph nodes, adjacent tissues. Germline V CDR1 and CDR2: GTSNPN, SVGIG (reference sequence). This CDR3 comprises 13 residues. The V gene end was trimmed by 3 bases and the J gene end by 10 bases; junction bases not matched to a gene: 5. TCRdb ran MiXCR on the multiplex PCR reads and lists one entry per CDR3 protein. The sample records more than 250,000 distinct CDR3 sequences, 30% to 35% being singletons. Breast cancer patients provided tissue from their axillary draining lymph nodes. Study results and caveats: Compared with basal-like, luminal-like tumors shared significantly more repertoire with nontumor tissue. Most tumor T cells seemingly derive from lymph node, then expand in tumor. The lymph node origin of tumor T cells was framed as consistent with a hypothesis, not demonstrated.

The J gene is TRBJ1-6, the V gene TRBV30; 8 bases agree with TRBD1. The receptor was isolated from a female donor with breast cancer. Some clones in this sample may be carry-over from other donors' samples. The sample was axillary lymph node tissue. The chain's CDR3 is CAWRTGERSPLHF. The CDR3 DNA reads TGTGCCTGGAGGACAGGGGAGAGATCACCCCTCCACTTT.